The clone carrying this TCR beta chain occurred a few times. The antigen remains undetermined. At one of its ends the junction is not consistent with the germline gene, which may arise from a read error. The data stem from a study of Graves' ophthalmopathy and Graves' hyperthyroidism. Study-wide results and limits: Blood also contained most of the expanded thyroid clonotypes above 0.001 frequency.

Patients in the hyperthyroidism group, adults aged 18 to 65, were newly diagnosed, under 2 months' duration. Certain patients, namely those with other autoimmune diseases, uncontrolled infections, pregnancy or lactation, were excluded. Germline V gene lookup returns CDR1 LGHNT and CDR2 FRNRAP. The CDR3 runs 15 residues. Amplified TCR beta CDR3 regions were obtained using RNA transcripts as template. First-round RT-PCR used HTBI primers; second-round multiplex PCR followed. TCRdb redid the calling of the multiplex PCR reads with MiXCR, one entry per CDR3 protein. This repertoire shows a few hundred thousand distinct CDR3 sequences, roughly 39% found once; its top ten account for about 4.6%.

The sequencing sample was made of peripheral blood or thyroid tissue (not recorded which). The receptor was derived from an adult man with Graves' hyperthyroidism. The chain joins TRBV12-5 to TRBJ2-7, with 13 bases aligning to TRBD2. CDR3 protein: CASGMTSGGILGWNF. The CDR3, as DNA: TGTGCTAGTGGGATGACTAGCGGGGGGATCCTCGGCTGGAACTTC. Full variable domain (outside the CDR3, taken from reference TRBV12-5 and TRBJ2-7): DARVTQTPRHKVTEMGQEVTMRCQPILGHNTVFWYRQTMMQGLELLAYFRNRAPLDDSGMPKDRFSAEMPDATLATLKIQPSEPRDSAVYFCASGMTSGGILGWNFGPGTRLTVT.